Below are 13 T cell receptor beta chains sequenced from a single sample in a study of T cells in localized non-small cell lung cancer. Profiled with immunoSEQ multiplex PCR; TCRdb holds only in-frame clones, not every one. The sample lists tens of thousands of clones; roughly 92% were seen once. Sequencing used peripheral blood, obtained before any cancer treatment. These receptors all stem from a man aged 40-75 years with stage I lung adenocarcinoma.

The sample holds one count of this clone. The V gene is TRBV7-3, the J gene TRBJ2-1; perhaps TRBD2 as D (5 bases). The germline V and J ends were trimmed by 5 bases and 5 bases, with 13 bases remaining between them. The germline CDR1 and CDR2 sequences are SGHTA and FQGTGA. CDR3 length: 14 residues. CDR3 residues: CASSATSLDNEQFF. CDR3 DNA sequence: TGTGCCAGCAGCGCTACTAGTCTCGACAATGAGCAGTTCTTC.

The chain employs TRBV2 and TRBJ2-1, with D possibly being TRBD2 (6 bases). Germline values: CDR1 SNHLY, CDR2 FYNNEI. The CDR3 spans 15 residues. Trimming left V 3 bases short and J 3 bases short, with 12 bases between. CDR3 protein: CASSDISGDYNEQFF. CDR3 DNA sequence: TGTGCCAGCAGTGACATTAGCGGAGACTACAATGAGCAGTTCTTC. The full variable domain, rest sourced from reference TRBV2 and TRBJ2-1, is EPEVTQTPSHQVTQMGQEVILRCVPISNHLYFYWYRQILGQKVEFLVSFYNNEISEKSEIFDDQFSVERPDGSNFTLKIRSTKLEDSAMYFCASSDISGDYNEQFFGPGTRLTVL.

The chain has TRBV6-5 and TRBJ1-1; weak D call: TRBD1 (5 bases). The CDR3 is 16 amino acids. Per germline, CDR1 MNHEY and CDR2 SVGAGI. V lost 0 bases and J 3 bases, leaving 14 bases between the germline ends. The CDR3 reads CASSYSDYMGDTEAFF. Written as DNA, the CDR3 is TGTGCCAGCAGTTACTCGGACTATATGGGGGACACTGAAGCTTTCTTT.

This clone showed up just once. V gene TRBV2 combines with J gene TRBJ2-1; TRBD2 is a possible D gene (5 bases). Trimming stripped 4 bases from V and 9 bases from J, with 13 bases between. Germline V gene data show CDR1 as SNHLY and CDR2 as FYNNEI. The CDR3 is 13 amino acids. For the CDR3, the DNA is TGTGCCAGCAGTGTAGTTTCCGCGGGTGAGCAGTTCTTC. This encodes CASSVVSAGEQFF. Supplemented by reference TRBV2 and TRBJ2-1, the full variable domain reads EPEVTQTPSHQVTQMGQEVILRCVPISNHLYFYWYRQILGQKVEFLVSFYNNEISEKSEIFDDQFSVERPDGSNFTLKIRSTKLEDSAMYFCASSVVSAGEQFFGPGTRLTVL.

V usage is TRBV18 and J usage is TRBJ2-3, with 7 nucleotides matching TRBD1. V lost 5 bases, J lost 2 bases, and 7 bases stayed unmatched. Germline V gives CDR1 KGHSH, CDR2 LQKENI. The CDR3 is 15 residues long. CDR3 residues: CASSTGQVLTDTQYF. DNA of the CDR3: TGTGCCAGCTCAACAGGACAGGTGCTCACAGATACGCAGTATTTT.

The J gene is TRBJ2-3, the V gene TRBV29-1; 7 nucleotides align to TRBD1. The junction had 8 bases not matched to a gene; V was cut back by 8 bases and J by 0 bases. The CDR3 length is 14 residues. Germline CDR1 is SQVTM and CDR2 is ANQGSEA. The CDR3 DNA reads TGCAGCACCATCCCAGGGGGTAGCACAGATACGCAGTATTTT. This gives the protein CSTIPGGSTDTQYF.

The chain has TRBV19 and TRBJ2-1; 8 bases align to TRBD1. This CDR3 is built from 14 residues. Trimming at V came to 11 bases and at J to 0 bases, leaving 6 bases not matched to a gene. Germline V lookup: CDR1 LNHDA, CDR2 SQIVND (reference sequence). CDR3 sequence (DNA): TGTGCCTCAGGGGGCATGTTCTCCTACAATGAGCAGTTCTTC. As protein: CASGGMFSYNEQFF.

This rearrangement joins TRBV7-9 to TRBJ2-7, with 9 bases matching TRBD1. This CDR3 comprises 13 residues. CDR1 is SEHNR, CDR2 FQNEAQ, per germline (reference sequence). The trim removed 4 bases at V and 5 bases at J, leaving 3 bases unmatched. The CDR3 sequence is CASSSTGGDEQYF. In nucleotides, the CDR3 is TGTGCCAGCAGCTCGACAGGGGGAGACGAGCAGTACTTC.

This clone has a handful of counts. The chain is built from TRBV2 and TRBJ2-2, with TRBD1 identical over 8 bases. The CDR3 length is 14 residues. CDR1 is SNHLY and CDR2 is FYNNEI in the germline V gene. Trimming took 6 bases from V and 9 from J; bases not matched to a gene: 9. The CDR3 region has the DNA TGTGCCAGCAGACCTAGGACAGGGACGAGGGAGCTGTTTTTT. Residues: CASRPRTGTRELFF.

CDR3 region: CASSHAGTGELFF. The CDR3 nucleotides read TGTGCCAGTAGTCATGCGGGGACCGGGGAGCTGTTTTTT. The chain joins TRBV19 to TRBJ2-2; D may be TRBD2 (6 bases). Germline-derived CDR1 and CDR2 are LNHDA and SQIVND (reference sequence). The CDR3 totals 13 residues. Trimming cost V 5 bases and J 5 bases, with 9 bases left between them.

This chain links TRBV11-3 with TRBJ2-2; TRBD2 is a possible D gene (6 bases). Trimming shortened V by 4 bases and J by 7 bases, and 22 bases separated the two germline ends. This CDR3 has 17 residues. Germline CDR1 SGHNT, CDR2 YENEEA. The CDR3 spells CASSSPSTGLLHGELFF. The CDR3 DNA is TGTGCCAGCAGCTCTCCTTCCACGGGACTCCTACACGGGGAGCTGTTTTTT.

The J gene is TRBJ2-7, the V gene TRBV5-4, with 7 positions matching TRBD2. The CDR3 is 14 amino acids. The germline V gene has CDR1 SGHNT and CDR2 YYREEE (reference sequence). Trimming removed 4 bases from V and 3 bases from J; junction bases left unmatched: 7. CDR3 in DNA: TGTGCCAGCAGCCTACTGGGGGGGGACTACGAGCAGTACTTC. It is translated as CASSLLGGDYEQYF.

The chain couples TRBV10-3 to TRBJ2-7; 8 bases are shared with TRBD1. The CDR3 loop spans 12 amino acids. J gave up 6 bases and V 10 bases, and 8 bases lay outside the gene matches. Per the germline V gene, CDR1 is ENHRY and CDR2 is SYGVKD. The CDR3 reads CATTDRGGEQYF. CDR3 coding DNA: TGTGCCACCACCGACAGGGGAGGCGAGCAGTACTTC.